This is a list of T cell receptor beta chains from one sample in a study of OX40 agonist ivuxolimab in advanced cancers. Only in-frame clones appear in the TCRdb table, and some are missing; sequencing was by immunoSEQ multiplex PCR. The sample carries tens of thousands of clones, 75% to 95% recorded once. Material: CD4+ or CD8+ T cells sorted from blood, obtained in a trial of the OX40 agonist ivuxolimab. The receptor source for this set is an adult with an advanced solid tumor such as melanoma, head and neck, liver or kidney cancer. The CDR3 runs from the conserved cysteine through the conserved F or W. The D gene is left open where the match is weak. A row's size may be missing; if present it is once, few, many or a size class.

.,TRBV7-2,TRBJ2-5,.,TGTGCCAGCAGCTTAGACGGCGGCCAGACAAAGACCCAGTACTTC,CASSLDGGQTKTQYF
.,TRBV4-3,TRBJ2-3,.,TGCGCCAGCAGCCAAGATGACCGTGGGGGGGATACGCAGTATTTT,CASSQDDRGGDTQYF
.,TRBV7-2,TRBJ2-7,.,TGTGCCAGCAGCTTAGGGGGTAGCGGATACGAGCAGTACTTC,CASSLGGSGYEQYF
.,TRBV5-4,TRBJ2-7,TRBD1,TGTGCCAGCAGCTCACCAGGGGGCCGGTCGTACGAGCAGTACTTC,CASSSPGGRSYEQYF
.,TRBV2,TRBJ2-1,.,TGTGCCAGCACCGCATTCAATGAGCAGTTCTTC,CASTAFNEQFF
.,TRBV7-6,TRBJ2-6,.,TGTGCCAGCAGCTTATACGGGACAAACTCTGGGGCCAACGTCCTGACTTTC,CASSLYGTNSGANVLTF
.,TRBV7-3,TRBJ2-6,.,TGTGCCAGCAGCTTAGGCCTCTCTGGGGCCAACGTCCTGACTTTC,CASSLGLSGANVLTF
.,TRBV13,TRBJ2-5,TRBD2,TGTGCCAGCAGCACCGGGACTAGCGGGAGAGGGGGGGAGACCCAGTACTTC,CASSTGTSGRGGETQYF
.,TRBV5-1,TRBJ2-1,.,TGCGCCAGCAGCTTGGGGTTCGGGAGCGCAAATGAGCAGTTCTTC,CASSLGFGSANEQFF
.,TRBV23-1,TRBJ2-7,.,TGCGCCAGCAGTCAATCCCAGGGGCCGTACTACGAGCAGTACTTC,CASSQSQGPYYEQYF
.,TRBV6-6,TRBJ1-5,TRBD1,TGTGCCAGCACTTCAGGGGGCGGCAATCAGCCCCAGCATTTT,CASTSGGGNQPQHF
.,TRBV7-3,TRBJ2-3,.,TGTGCCAGCAGCTTTCTTAACACAGATACGCAGTATTTT,CASSFLNTDTQYF
.,TRBV6-5,TRBJ1-1,.,TGTGCCAGCAGTTACTCGGGGGGCAAGGGTACTGAAGCTTTCTTT,CASSYSGGKGTEAFF
.,TRBV28,TRBJ2-1,.,TGTGCCAGCAGTTTTCGAGGGAGAGGCAATGAGCAGTTCTTC,CASSFRGRGNEQFF
.,TRBV30,TRBJ2-7,TRBD1,TGTGCCTGGAGTGGAGTCAGGGACAGGGGGAGCCACGAGCAGTACTTC,CAWSGVRDRGSHEQYF
.,TRBV2,TRBJ2-1,.,TGTGCCAGCCGTCGAAGACTAGAGGCCAATGAGCAGTTCTTC,CASRRRLEANEQFF
.,TRBV28,TRBJ1-3,TRBD1,TGTGCCAGCATCAAAGGGGGCGCCTCTGGAAACACCATATATTTT,CASIKGGASGNTIYF
.,TRBV25-1,TRBJ2-1,TRBD2,TGTGCCAGCAGAGGCGGACTAGACTACAATGAGCAGTTCTTC,CASRGGLDYNEQFF
once,TRBV6-6,TRBJ1-3,.,TGTGCCAGCAGTTACCGTGGGGCCGCCGGAAACACCATATATTTT,CASSYRGAAGNTIYF
.,TRBV6-5,TRBJ2-5,.,TGTGCCAGCAGCCTACTGGGCTGGCGGGAGACCCAGTACTTC,CASSLLGWRETQYF
.,TRBV11-1,TRBJ2-1,TRBD1,TGTGCCAGCAGTCCGAGTACAACAGGGGCCCCATGGAGTGAGCAGTTCTTC,CASSPSTTGAPWSEQFF